The T cell receptor (beta chain) described here comes from a study of cytomegalovirus exposure and HLA in healthy donors (dated by TCRdb to 2016 to 2017). For the study in its entirety: In an earlier analysis of approximately 500 of the donors, 250 to 300 Gb of sequence data and approximately 120 million unique TCR beta sequences from 180 million or so T cells were reported. An early release that covered fewer than 800 HLA-typed donors contained approximately 300 gigabases of sequencing data and around 80 million unique TCR sequences. Of the roughly 400 genotyped donors, approximately 83% fell in the genetic ancestry cluster associated with self-reported Caucasian donors. The study aimed to test whether signatures of past pathogen exposure could be identified by cataloging public T cell receptors. The T cell repertoires of about 700 subjects were profiled by immunosequencing and related to cytomegalovirus serostatus. Along with the approximately 600-subject first cohort, a separate validation cohort of more than 90 different subjects was used. To predict cytomegalovirus infection status, the study combined high-throughput TCR immunosequencing, statistical association of individual TCRs with disease status, and machine learning. A later analysis re-examined previously published TCR beta repertoires from more than 600 donors and added high-resolution HLA genotyping to investigate patterns of TCR occurrence. Rather than drawing on any new phenotypic data, the later analysis identified candidate immune exposures from TCR beta sequences and the way those sequences occurred across donors. An earlier analysis of about 620 of the donors applied high-throughput TCR beta sequencing to assess whether each TCR beta V gene segment acted as functional or pseudogenic. Donor age, sex, ethnicity and CMV serostatus were compiled alongside the repertoire data. A later genetic analysis used genome-wide SNP genotypes for 398 of the 666 donors, treating that subset as a discovery cohort. Every repertoire in the discovery cohort had been generated on one and the same sequencing platform. HLA typing covered class I and class II loci at four-digit resolution. The number of typed donors differed by locus: about 620-640 for A, B, C, DRB1 and DQB1; 500 to 550 for DQA1; around 610 for DPA1; and about 450 for DPB1. Roughly five DR-DQ haplotypes were treated as single units for association and clustering because of strong linkage in the cohort. On average, 235,054 unique TCR beta nucleotide sequences were sequenced per donor among a few hundred genotyped donors of the cohort, with around 19% of those sequences being non-productive.

According to the germline V gene, CDR1 reads SNHLY and CDR2 reads FYNNEI. The CDR3 covers 14 residues, taking in both the cysteine and the phenylalanine. Only the CDR3 region is kept as DNA, spanning 42 bases read in frame from base 1. At the junction V is shortened by 7 bases and J by 7 bases, with 17 bases in between. The cohort consisted of approximately 670 healthy bone marrow donors. At the time of sampling, all cohort members were nominally healthy, though unrecorded immune exposures were likely present. The donor was CMV seronegative and was included in the group of several hundred seronegative cohort members. Each donor provided a peripheral blood sample, and peripheral blood mononuclear cells were used for TCR beta sequencing. Genomic DNA was extracted from the blood cell samples with the Qiagen DNeasy Blood Extraction Kit. Library preparation employed the immunoSEQ multiplex PCR assay. The multiplex PCR relied on a mix of 60 forward primers for TCR Vbeta segments and 13 reverse primers for TCR Jbeta segments. The CDR3 region of rearranged TCR beta genes was amplified from genomic DNA with a multiplex PCR assay. Amplified TCR beta libraries were sequenced as 87-base-pair reads on the Illumina HiSeq System. In the source study's methods: A later analysis tallied approximately 87 million unique TCR beta chains across the roughly 610 repertoires, and about 12 million of those chains were shared by two or more donors. Raw reads were error-corrected and collapsed into unique sequences by a nearest-neighbor algorithm in which closely related sequences were merged to remove PCR and sequencing errors. Alignment of CDR3 sequences to IMGT reference sequences was used to assign V, D and J gene segments. Each retained sequence needed at least a six-nucleotide match to both a V gene segment and a J gene segment. Rearrangements were classified as productive when the CDR3 lacked stop codons and remained in frame with V and J, and all other rearrangements were classified as non-productive. CDR3 was defined according to IMGT convention as the region running from the second conserved V-encoded cysteine to the conserved J-encoded phenylalanine. Sequences without an unambiguous match to a single V gene segment were excluded from the earlier analysis of a few hundred of the donors. An earlier analysis of roughly 590 of the donors called V segments functional above 56.7% productive rearrangements and segregating when the between-donor standard deviation exceeded 5%. A statistical classification framework was built to diagnose cytomegalovirus status from the catalog of TCR beta chain sequences. V and J gene assignment, in a later analysis, came from comparing TCR nucleotide sequences with IMGT/GENE-DB human TR gene sequences. Using the TCRdist pipeline, a later analysis assigned CDR3 sequences along with most-parsimonious VDJ recombination scenarios. In a later analysis, each TCR beta chain was defined by its CDR3 amino acid sequence together with its V-gene family, and reads lacking a unique V-gene family were excluded. In a later analysis, fewer than 600 highly shared, low-generation-probability nucleotide sequences were removed to address suspected cross-contamination and a sequencing artifact. For each public chain, a later analysis derived a clonal expansion index from normalized ranks of inferred template counts within each repertoire. A later analysis computed generation probabilities with a VDJ recombination model fitted to out-of-frame rearrangements, and checked the results against IGoR. Hypergeometric tests were used in a later analysis to score TCR-TCR, TCR-HLA and TCR-CMV co-occurrence, with a repertoire-size bias correction applied to the TCR pairs. A later analysis estimated false discovery rates by permuting HLA or CMV assignments 20 times. In a later analysis, co-occurring TCRs were grouped using DBSCAN, with TCRdist sequence similarity added in when clustering inside HLA-allele-positive subsets. For co-occurrence clustering, repertoires with fewer than 30,000 or more than 120,000 public chains were excluded, along with about five repertoires with anomalous nucleotide sharing. TCRdb limited this immuneACCESS table to in-frame rearrangements with V and J called. A share of clones is missing; checked studies link under half to unresolved V genes, and the rest is unexplained. Clone size and the V and J calls come from that table; the DNA yielded D and trimming. The sample table contains some 130,000 clones; only one count was recorded for about 78% of them. Of the sample, roughly 1.5% is held by the ten largest clones.

The investigation overall reported the following: Three of the identified cytomegalovirus-associated TCR beta chains were confirmed in vitro to be specific for cytomegalovirus antigens. While some public TCRs were present in many individuals, most TCR sequences turned up only very rarely across donors. In the study, 164 TCR beta chains were listed as associated with cytomegalovirus. Approximately 16 rarely observed V segments, including chromosome 9 orphons, were excluded from the earlier analysis of a few hundred of the donors because counts were too low. An association between a missense DCLRE1C variant and V-gene and J-gene trimming of TCR beta chains was found in a later genetic analysis and replicated in an independent cohort. In a later analysis, the rate of TCR association differed among HLA loci, with DRB1 alleles having the most associated TCRs and HLA-C alleles having the fewest. The authors suggested that the approach could potentially be generalized to other disease states and immunological phenotypes. In a later analysis, most CMV-associated TCR beta chains were found to appear HLA-restricted, with HLA associations seemingly driven largely by CMV exposure. Sequencing depth was assumed to be roughly uniform across donors in the presence/absence analyses, though that assumption may not hold. Compared with equally common non-associated chains, HLA-associated TCR beta chains in a later analysis were more clonally expanded and had lower generation probabilities. A further reported finding was that TCR beta sequences accurately predicted the HLA-A and HLA-B alleles for most subjects in the first cohort. Broadly in line with IMGT annotations, most TCR beta V segments showed up in productive rearrangements about 87% or about 30% of the time in an earlier analysis of some 590 of the donors. Linkage disequilibrium might explain the correlated functional status among segregating V segments, but an unknown experimental factor could not be ruled out. The cohort was sequenced for TCR beta chains only, and without alpha or paired-chain data the features that could be detected were limited. According to a later genetic analysis, donors in an Asian-associated ancestry cluster had fewer N-insertions in productive TCRs than the approximately 610-donor mean. In both the original and validation cohorts, the classifier was reported to diagnose cytomegalovirus status with high specificity and sensitivity. Because HLA typing was unavailable for some donors at each locus, only the typed subset was used in association tests. Assigning TCR associations to individual alleles was difficult when HLA alleles, especially DR and DQ, strongly co-occurred. In a later analysis, several top co-occurrence clusters were reported to appear linked to parvovirus B19, influenza, CMV and Epstein-Barr virus. Specific HLA alleles were associated with around 18,000 TCR beta sequences at a false discovery rate of 0.05 in a later analysis. A cluster of highly shared sequence variants was judged likely to be a technical artifact of the sequencing pipeline. Immune exposure information for the cohort was limited to CMV serostatus. Because the 87-base-pair reads could not distinguish some IMGT-functional V segments, including TRBV6-2 and TRBV6-3, those segments were excluded.

Concerning this clone: Its antigen is not yet known. Per-nucleotide qualities are absent, and no much larger clonotype sits a single base away.

Rearrangement joined TRBV2 to TRBJ1-5; matching of 6 bases hints at TRBD1 as the D gene. Sequenced material: PBMCs. The TCR sequence derives from a female donor in good health and CMV-seronegative. Read as DNA, the sequence is TGTGCCAGCAACTTGAACAGGGAGAACCAGCCCCAGCATTTT. Its translation reads: CASNLNRENQPQHF.